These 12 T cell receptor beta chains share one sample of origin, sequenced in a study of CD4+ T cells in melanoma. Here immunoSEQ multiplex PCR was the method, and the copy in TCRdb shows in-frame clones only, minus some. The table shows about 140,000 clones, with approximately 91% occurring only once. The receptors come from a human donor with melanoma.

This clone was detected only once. The CDR3 DNA reads TGTGCCAGCACACCACGGGTCCTACCCCCTCTCAAGTCCTACGAGCAGTACTTC. The encoded protein is CASTPRVLPPLKSYEQYF. The chain recombines TRBV5-5 with TRBJ2-7; D is undetermined. Germline-derived CDR1 and CDR2 are SGHKS and YYEKEE (reference sequence). This CDR3 has 18 amino acids. V was trimmed by 6 bases and J by 1 base, leaving 26 bases between them.

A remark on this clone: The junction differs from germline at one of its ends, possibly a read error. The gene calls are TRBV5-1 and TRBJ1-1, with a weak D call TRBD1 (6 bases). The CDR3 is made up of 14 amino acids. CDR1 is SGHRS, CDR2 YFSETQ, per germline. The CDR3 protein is CASNLQGQDTEAFF. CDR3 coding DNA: TGCGCCAGCAACTTGCAGGGGCAGGACACTGAAGCTTTCTTT.

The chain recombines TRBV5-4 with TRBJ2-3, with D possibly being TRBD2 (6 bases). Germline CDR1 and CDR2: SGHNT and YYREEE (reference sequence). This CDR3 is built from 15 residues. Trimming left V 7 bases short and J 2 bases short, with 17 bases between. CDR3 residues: CASGHSAGSTDTQYF. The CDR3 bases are TGTGCCAGCGGCCATTCTGCGGGGTCCACAGATACGCAGTATTTT.

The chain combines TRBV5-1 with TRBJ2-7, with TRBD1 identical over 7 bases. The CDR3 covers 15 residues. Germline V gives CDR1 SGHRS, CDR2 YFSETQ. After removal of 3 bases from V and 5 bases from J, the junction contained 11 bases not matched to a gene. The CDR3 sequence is CASSSWTGSPDEQYF. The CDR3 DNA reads TGCGCCAGCAGCTCTTGGACAGGTTCTCCCGACGAGCAGTACTTC.

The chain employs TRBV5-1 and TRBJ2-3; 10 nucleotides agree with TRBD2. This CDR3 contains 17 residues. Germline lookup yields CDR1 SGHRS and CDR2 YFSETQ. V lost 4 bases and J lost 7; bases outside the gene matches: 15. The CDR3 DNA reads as TGCGCCAGCAGCACGAGATGGTTAGCGGGGGGAGAGTATACGCAGTATTTT. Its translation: CASSTRWLAGGEYTQYF.

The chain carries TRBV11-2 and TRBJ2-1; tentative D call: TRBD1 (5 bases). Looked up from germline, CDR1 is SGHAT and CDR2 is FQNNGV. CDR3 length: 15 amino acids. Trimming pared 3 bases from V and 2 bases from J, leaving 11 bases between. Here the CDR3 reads CASSLSLGAYNEQFF. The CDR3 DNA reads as TGTGCCAGCAGCTTGAGCCTAGGGGCCTACAATGAGCAGTTCTTC.

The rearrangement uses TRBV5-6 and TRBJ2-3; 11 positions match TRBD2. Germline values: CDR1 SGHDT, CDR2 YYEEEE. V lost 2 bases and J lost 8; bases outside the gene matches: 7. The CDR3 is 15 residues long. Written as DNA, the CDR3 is TGTGCCAGCAGCTTTACTAGCGGGGGTTTAACTACGCAGTATTTT. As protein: CASSFTSGGLTTQYF.

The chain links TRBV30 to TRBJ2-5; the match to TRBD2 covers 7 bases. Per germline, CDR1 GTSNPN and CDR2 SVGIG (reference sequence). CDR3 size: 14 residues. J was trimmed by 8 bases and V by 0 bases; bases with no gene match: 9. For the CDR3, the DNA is TGTGCCTGGAGTGTGACCGCGGGGGATGAAACCCAGTACTTC. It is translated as CAWSVTAGDETQYF.

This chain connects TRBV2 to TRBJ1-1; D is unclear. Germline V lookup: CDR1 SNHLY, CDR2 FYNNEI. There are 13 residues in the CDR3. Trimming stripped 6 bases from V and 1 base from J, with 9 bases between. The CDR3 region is CASRIGRNTEAFF. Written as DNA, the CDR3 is TGTGCCAGCAGGATAGGGAGGAACACTGAAGCTTTCTTT.

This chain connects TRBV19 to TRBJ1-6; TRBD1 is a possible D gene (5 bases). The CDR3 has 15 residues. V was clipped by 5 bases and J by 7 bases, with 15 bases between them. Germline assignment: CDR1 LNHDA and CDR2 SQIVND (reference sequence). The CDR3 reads CASSYGTPGNSPLHF. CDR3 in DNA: TGTGCCAGTAGTTATGGGACCCCTGGGAATTCACCCCTCCACTTT.

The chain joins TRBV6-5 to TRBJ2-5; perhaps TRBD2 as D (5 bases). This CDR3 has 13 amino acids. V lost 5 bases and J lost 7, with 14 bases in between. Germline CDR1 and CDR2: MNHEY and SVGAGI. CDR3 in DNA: TGTGCCAGCAGTAACCTAGCTGGGGTGACCCAGTACTTC. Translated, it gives CASSNLAGVTQYF.

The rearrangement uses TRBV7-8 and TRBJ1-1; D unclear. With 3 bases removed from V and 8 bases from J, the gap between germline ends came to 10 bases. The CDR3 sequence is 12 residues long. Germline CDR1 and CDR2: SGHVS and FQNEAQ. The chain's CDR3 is CASSFLSTEAFF. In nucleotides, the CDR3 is TGTGCCAGCAGCTTCCTTTCCACCGAAGCTTTCTTT.